These 32 T cell receptor beta chains share one sample of origin, sequenced in a study of T cell repertoires in ileal Crohn's disease. Using immunoSEQ multiplex PCR, the repertoire was profiled, and TCRdb retains in-frame clones only, with some absent. The repertoire holds about 14,000 clones, with 65% to 85% as singletons. Sequencing was carried out using ileal tissue. Receptors originate from an adult with Crohn's disease.

V is TRBV2 and J is TRBJ1-1, with D possibly being TRBD1 (5 bases). Trimming shortened V by 2 bases and J by 6 bases, and 13 bases separated the two germline ends. Germline V CDR1 and CDR2: SNHLY, FYNNEI. The CDR3 totals 14 residues. DNA for the CDR3: TGTGCCAGCAGTGAACGCAGGGTTTTCGCTGAAGCTTTCTTT. Translated, it gives CASSERRVFAEAFF.

This clone was observed a single time. This chain connects TRBV6-5 to TRBJ2-1, with D perhaps matching TRBD2 (7 bases). This CDR3 region has 14 residues. Germline lookup yields CDR1 MNHEY and CDR2 SVGAGI. Trimming removed 5 bases from V and 8 bases from J, with 16 bases in between. The CDR3 reads CASSPGGPSYEQFF. CDR3 coding DNA: TGTGCCAGCAGTCCCGGGGGGCCGAGCTATGAGCAGTTCTTC.

The chain carries TRBV7-9 and TRBJ1-3; 7 bases line up with TRBD1. Germline V gene lookup returns CDR1 SEHNR and CDR2 FQNEAQ (reference sequence). Losses at the gene ends were 5 bases for V and 5 bases for J; bases not matched to a gene: 9. The CDR3 is 15 residues long. CDR3 loop: CASSKQGIGRNTIYF. The CDR3 DNA reads TGTGCCAGCAGCAAACAGGGGATTGGGAGAAACACCATATATTTT.

The gene calls are TRBV5-1 and TRBJ2-5; D is unresolved. In germline, CDR1 is SGHRS, CDR2 YFSETQ. The CDR3 has 17 amino acids. The germline V and J ends were trimmed by 0 bases and 1 base, with 16 bases remaining between them. The CDR3 spells CASSLALHSASQETQYF. CDR3 nucleotide sequence: TGCGCCAGCAGCTTGGCCTTACATTCCGCTAGCCAAGAGACCCAGTACTTC. The full variable domain, its missing parts supplied by reference TRBV5-1 and TRBJ2-5, is KAGVTQTPRYLIKTRGQQVTLSCSPISGHRSVSWYQQTPGQGLQFLFEYFSETQRNKGNFPGRFSGRQFSNSRSEMNVSTLELGDSALYLCASSLALHSASQETQYFGPGTRLLVL.

The chain combines TRBV25-1 with TRBJ2-2; perhaps TRBD1 as D (8 bases). Trimming cost V 6 bases and J 7 bases, with 15 bases left between them. The germline gives CDR1 MGHDK, CDR2 SYGVNS. This CDR3 spans 14 amino acids. CDR3 amino acids: CASRPQGGVGELFF. CDR3 nucleotide sequence: TGTGCCAGCAGACCACAGGGGGGGGTCGGGGAGCTGTTTTTT.

This chain joins TRBV5-1 and TRBJ2-7; tentative D call: TRBD1 (5 bases). The germline gives CDR1 SGHRS, CDR2 YFSETQ. The V and J ends lost 2 bases and 5 bases respectively, with 8 bases between them. The length of the CDR3 is 12 residues. This chain's CDR3 is CASSFKGDEQYF. For the CDR3, the DNA is TGCGCCAGCAGCTTTAAAGGGGACGAGCAGTACTTC.

The genes are TRBV7-6 and TRBJ2-7; 8 bases line up with TRBD1. Germline assignment: CDR1 SGHVS and CDR2 FNYEAQ. The V and J ends lost 0 bases and 2 bases, in that order; junction bases with no gene match: 0. CDR3 length: 14 residues. The CDR3 here is CASSLATGAYEQYF. CDR3 coding DNA: TGTGCCAGCAGCTTAGCGACAGGGGCCTACGAGCAGTACTTC.

The chain is built from TRBV27 and TRBJ2-7; weak D call: TRBD1 (5 bases). CDR3 size: 13 residues. Germline V gives CDR1 MNHEY, CDR2 SMNVEV (reference sequence). Trimming removed 5 bases from V and 2 bases from J, with 10 bases in between. The CDR3 here is CASSVRQTYEQYF. CDR3 coding DNA: TGTGCCAGCAGTGTCCGACAGACCTACGAGCAGTACTTC.

The V gene is TRBV15, the J gene TRBJ1-5; 9 bases align to TRBD1. The length of the CDR3 is 14 residues. Germline CDR1 reads LNHNV; CDR2 reads YYDKDF (reference sequence). The junction had 1 base not matched to a gene; V was cut back by 3 bases and J by 4 bases. CDR3 protein: CATSRGTGNQPQHF. DNA for the CDR3: TGTGCCACCAGCAGGGGGACAGGGAATCAGCCCCAGCATTTT.

The V gene is TRBV23-1, the J gene TRBJ1-1; a possible D gene is TRBD1 (6 bases). TRBV23-1 counts as an open reading frame of uncertain function. The CDR3 contains 13 residues. The V gene lost 1 base and the J gene lost 9 bases, with 12 bases spanning the gap. CDR3 DNA: TGCGCCAGCAGTCAATGGGAAACAGGGAAAGCTTTCTTT. Protein sequence: CASSQWETGKAFF.

The CDR3 nucleotides are TGTGCCAGCAGCTTGGGGGGACAGTCCTACGAGCAGTACTTC. Its protein is CASSLGGQSYEQYF. The rearrangement uses TRBV7-8 and TRBJ2-7, with D perhaps matching TRBD1 (7 bases). The ends were cut back, 3 bases at V and 1 base at J, with 10 bases in the middle. The V gene's germline CDR1 is SGHVS and CDR2 FQNEAQ. This CDR3 is built from 14 residues.

The chain carries TRBV18 and TRBJ2-7; 11 bases fit TRBD1. This CDR3 comprises 15 residues. Germline V gene sequence: CDR1 KGHSH, CDR2 LQKENI. J gave up 5 bases and V 3 bases, and 6 bases lay outside the gene matches. As DNA, the CDR3 is TGTGCCAGCTCACCCGAGGACAGGGGGCGGGACGAGCAGTACTTC. Translating it yields CASSPEDRGRDEQYF.

This chain links TRBV7-8 with TRBJ2-5, with TRBD1 matching over 8 bases. This CDR3 region has 14 residues. Trimming took 5 bases from V and 6 from J; bases not matched to a gene: 8. Germline V gene data show CDR1 as SGHVS and CDR2 as FQNEAQ. The CDR3, as DNA: TGTGCCAGCAGCCCTCTGACAGGGGTAAAGACCCAGTACTTC. Translated: CASSPLTGVKTQYF.

The rearrangement uses TRBV29-1 and TRBJ2-7; 11 nucleotides match TRBD1. The CDR3 covers 13 residues. Per germline, CDR1 SQVTM and CDR2 ANQGSEA. Trimming took 2 bases from V and 10 from J; bases not matched to a gene: 7. Here the CDR3 reads CSVESPDRGHQYF. The CDR3 bases are TGCAGCGTTGAATCCCCGGACAGGGGGCATCAGTACTTC.

CDR3 in DNA: TGCGCCAGCAGCTTGACTAGCGGGGGGCTAGGGGACGAGCAGTACTTC. Protein sequence: CASSLTSGGLGDEQYF. The chain employs TRBV5-1 and TRBJ2-7; 12 bases align to TRBD2. V gave up 1 base and J gave up 5 bases; unmatched junction bases: 7. The CDR3 length is 16 residues. The V gene's germline CDR1 is SGHRS and CDR2 YFSETQ.

The chain employs TRBV1 and TRBJ2-5; the table's D gene call, TRBD2, was not cross checked with the DNA. TRBV1 is a pseudogene locus. The CDR3 is 13 residues long. The CDR3 bases are TGCACCAGCAGGGACTCGCTCAAAGAGACCCAGTACTTC. It encodes CTSRDSLKETQYF.

This rearrangement joins TRBV9 to TRBJ1-2; a possible D gene is TRBD1 (6 bases). This CDR3 is built from 16 residues. Germline CDR1 SGDLS, CDR2 YYNGEE. Deletions cut 2 bases from V and 8 bases from J, with 22 bases between. CDR3 nucleotide sequence: TGTGCCAGCAGCGTCGACTTGGGGGCAGGGACGGGCGGCTACACCTTC. Translating it yields CASSVDLGAGTGGYTF.

The chain couples TRBV29-1 to TRBJ1-2, with D maybe TRBD1 (6 bases). In germline, CDR1 is SQVTM, CDR2 ANQGSEA. V was pared by 7 bases and J by 8 bases, with 20 bases between. The CDR3 contains 13 residues. CDR3 sequence (DNA): TGCAGCGGCCTATTCACAGGGACGGGAGGCTACACCTTC. Protein: CSGLFTGTGGYTF.

The chain employs TRBV11-2 and TRBJ2-5; 9 nucleotides agree with TRBD2. Germline-derived CDR1 and CDR2 are SGHAT and FQNNGV. The CDR3 has 15 residues. The junction had 9 bases not matched to a gene; V was cut back by 5 bases and J by 5 bases. The CDR3 region has the DNA TGTGCCAGCAGCCCCTTAGCGGGAGAGGGGGAGACCCAGTACTTC. The encoded protein is CASSPLAGEGETQYF.

This chain links TRBV5-1 with TRBJ1-2; 7 bases line up with TRBD1. The germline gives CDR1 SGHRS, CDR2 YFSETQ. The junction had 10 bases not matched to a gene; V was cut back by 3 bases and J by 5 bases. The CDR3 spans 15 residues. The CDR3 protein is CASSSGQVESYGYTF. The CDR3 bases are TGCGCCAGCAGCTCTGGACAGGTAGAGTCGTATGGCTACACCTTC. The full variable domain, in which reference TRBV5-1 and TRBJ1-2 provide the parts outside the CDR3, is KAGVTQTPRYLIKTRGQQVTLSCSPISGHRSVSWYQQTPGQGLQFLFEYFSETQRNKGNFPGRFSGRQFSNSRSEMNVSTLELGDSALYLCASSSGQVESYGYTFGSGTRLTVV.

J is TRBJ2-4 and V is TRBV11-2; possible D gene TRBD2, 7 bases. The CDR3 is 17 amino acids. The V gene lost 5 bases and the J gene lost 3 bases, with 20 bases spanning the gap. From germline, CDR1 is SGHAT and CDR2 FQNNGV. The CDR3 loop reads CASSRATGPGGKNIQYF. Here the CDR3 DNA reads TGTGCCAGCAGCCGAGCGACAGGCCCGGGGGGCAAAAACATTCAGTACTTC. Variable domain in full (rest from reference TRBV11-2 and TRBJ2-4): EAGVAQSPRYKIIEKRQSVAFWCNPISGHATLYWYQQILGQGPKLLIQFQNNGVVDDSQLPKDRFSAERLKGVDSTLKIQPAKLEDSAVYLCASSRATGPGGKNIQYFGAGTRLSVL.

This clone is labeled as large. The chain joins TRBV11-1 to TRBJ1-2; the D gene is possibly TRBD1 (6 bases). Trimming shortened V by 3 bases and J by 7 bases, and 9 bases separated the two germline ends. CDR1 is SGHAT, CDR2 FQDESV, per germline (reference sequence). This CDR3 has 12 amino acids. This chain's CDR3 is CASSFSRGGYTF. In DNA form, the CDR3 reads TGTGCCAGCAGCTTCTCCAGGGGTGGCTACACCTTC. Using reference TRBV11-1 and TRBJ1-2 for the parts outside the CDR3, the full variable domain is EAEVAQSPRYKITEKSQAVAFWCDPISGHATLYWYRQILGQGPELLVQFQDESVVDDSQLPKDRFSAERLKGVDSTLKIQPAELGDSAMYLCASSFSRGGYTFGSGTRLTVV.

As DNA, the CDR3 is TGCGCCAGCAGTACTGACAGCCACCATTCTAGCTCCTACGAGCAGTACTTC. The encoded protein is CASSTDSHHSSSYEQYF. This chain joins TRBV10-1 and TRBJ2-7; maybe TRBD1 (5 bases). The germline gives CDR1 WNHNN, CDR2 SYGVQD (reference sequence). V was clipped by 5 bases and J by 0 bases, with 20 bases between them. The CDR3 loop spans 17 amino acids.

The J gene is TRBJ2-4, the V gene TRBV11-2; unclear D gene. The V end lost 4 bases, the J end lost 0 bases, and 16 bases lay between the germline ends. Germline CDR1 SGHAT, CDR2 FQNNGV. The CDR3 length is 17 residues. The CDR3 reads CASSSETLVLAKNIQYF. DNA for the CDR3: TGTGCCAGCAGCTCGGAGACCCTCGTACTAGCCAAAAACATTCAGTACTTC.

The chain carries TRBV5-6 and TRBJ1-6, with 7 positions matching TRBD1. The CDR3 sequence is 15 residues long. Germline CDR1 is SGHDT and CDR2 is YYEEEE. The J segment lost 9 bases and the V segment lost 4 bases, leaving 10 bases of the junction unmatched. The CDR3 coding sequence is TGTGCCAGCAGCGTTGACAGGGCTGTCGGTTCACCCCTCCACTTT. Translated, it gives CASSVDRAVGSPLHF.

CDR3 DNA: TGTGCCAGCAGCTACGACTCCGGAAACAATGAGCAGTTCTTC. Its translation is CASSYDSGNNEQFF. The chain links TRBV2 to TRBJ2-1; D is ambiguous. The germline V and J ends were trimmed by 6 bases and 5 bases, with 14 bases remaining between them. Germline V gene data show CDR1 as SNHLY and CDR2 as FYNNEI. This CDR3 has 14 amino acids.

The chain uses TRBV27 and TRBJ1-5; TRBD1 matches at 9 bases. The CDR3 contains 16 residues. Germline CDR1 and CDR2: MNHEY and SMNVEV (reference sequence). The V gene end was trimmed by 6 bases and the J gene end by 1 base; junction bases not matched to a gene: 7. As DNA, the CDR3 is TGTGCCAGCAGACGACAGGGGGTGGCCAGCAATCAGCCCCAGCATTTT. It codes for CASRRQGVASNQPQHF.

The chain carries TRBV5-8 and TRBJ2-7; 7 nucleotides agree with TRBD2. Germline lookup yields CDR1 SGHTS and CDR2 YDEGEE. This CDR3 contains 16 residues. The V and J ends lost 2 bases and 2 bases, in that order; junction bases with no gene match: 10. This CDR3 reads CASSLTGLETTYEQYF. In nucleotides, the CDR3 is TGTGCCAGCAGCTTAACAGGACTAGAGACTACCTACGAGCAGTACTTC.

V and J are TRBV9 and TRBJ2-1, with a possible D match to TRBD1 (7 bases). CDR3 length: 14 amino acids. V lost 4 bases and J 6 bases, leaving 14 bases between the germline ends. Germline values: CDR1 SGDLS, CDR2 YYNGEE. The CDR3 region is CASSIRQGGNEQFF. The DNA for the CDR3 is TGTGCCAGCAGCATACGACAGGGAGGCAATGAGCAGTTCTTC.

This chain links TRBV20-1 with TRBJ2-3; possible D gene TRBD2, 6 bases. Per the germline V gene, CDR1 is DFQATT and CDR2 is SNEGSKA (reference sequence). The CDR3 consists of 10 residues. Trimming cost V 4 bases and J 8 bases, with 7 bases left between them. The CDR3 DNA reads TGCAGTGCTATCGGGGGTACGCAGTATTTT. Its translation: CSAIGGTQYF.

This clone is a singleton in its sample. The genes are TRBV29-1 and TRBJ2-7, with TRBD2 identical over 10 bases. The CDR3 totals 17 residues. From germline, CDR1 is SQVTM and CDR2 ANQGSEA. V trimming: 4 bases; J trimming: 6 bases; junction bases outside the gene matches: 18. This CDR3 reads CSVVQGAGGRAPGEQYF. The CDR3 DNA reads TGCAGCGTTGTACAGGGAGCGGGAGGGCGGGCTCCGGGCGAGCAGTACTTC.

The genes are TRBV6-6 and TRBJ1-2; 9 bases are shared with TRBD1. V lost 6 bases and J lost 2; bases outside the gene matches: 7. Per germline, CDR1 MNHNY and CDR2 SVGAGI (reference sequence). CDR3 size: 15 residues. The CDR3 protein is CASRRDREKNYGYTF. DNA for the CDR3: TGTGCCAGCAGACGGGACAGGGAGAAAAACTATGGCTACACCTTC.